This T cell receptor (beta chain) was recorded in a study of identical twins. All of the donors were Caucasians in good health. This clonotype occurred many times. A universal primer site was incorporated via template switching, and the cDNA contained unique molecular identifiers. TCRdb fed the 5' RACE reads into MiXCR, producing one record per CDR3 protein. The sample has roughly 1,500,000 distinct CDR3 sequences, less than 40% seen once. Germline values: CDR1 SGHTA, CDR2 FQGNSA. Trimming pared 0 bases from V and 5 bases from J, leaving 7 bases between. CDR3 length: 13 residues. The gene calls are TRBV7-2 and TRBJ1-2; D unclear. The specimen was cord blood. This receptor was taken from a newborn girl in good health. The CDR3: CASSLAMEYGYTF. CDR3 bases: TGTGCCAGCAGCTTAGCTATGGAGTATGGCTACACCTTC. The full variable domain, with the rest looked up from reference TRBV7-2 and TRBJ1-2, is GAGVSQSPSNKVTEKGKDVELRCDPISGHTALYWYRQSLGQGLEFLIYFQGNSAPDKSGLPSDRFSAERTGGSVSTLTIQRTQQEDSAVYLCASSLAMEYGYTFGSGTRLTVV.